These 26 T cell receptor beta chains originate from one sample sequenced in a study of cytomegalovirus exposure and HLA in healthy donors. PCR employed 60 Vbeta and 13 Jbeta primers. Sequencing used immunoSEQ multiplex PCR; TCRdb keeps in-frame clones, though not all of them. The table has about 160,000 clones, about 82% seen once. The sample was PBMCs. All receptors come from a woman aged 18-30 years in good health and CMV-seronegative.

V usage is TRBV5-1 and J usage is TRBJ1-2; the D is unclear. This CDR3 is 12 amino acids long. Per the germline V gene, CDR1 is SGHRS and CDR2 is YFSETQ. With 1 base removed from V and 8 bases from J, the gap between germline ends came to 9 bases. CDR3 amino acids: CASSLTSEGYTF. The CDR3 DNA reads TGCGCCAGCAGCTTGACGTCGGAGGGCTACACCTTC.

This chain connects TRBV5-1 to TRBJ2-5; D is undetermined. The CDR3 length is 12 residues. V was pared by 2 bases and J by 5 bases, with 7 bases between. CDR1 is SGHRS, CDR2 YFSETQ, per germline. The CDR3 coding sequence is TGCGCCAGCAGCTTCTTATTGGAGACCCAGTACTTC. Its translation: CASSFLLETQYF. Together with reference TRBV5-1 and TRBJ2-5, the CDR3 gives the full variable domain: KAGVTQTPRYLIKTRGQQVTLSCSPISGHRSVSWYQQTPGQGLQFLFEYFSETQRNKGNFPGRFSGRQFSNSRSEMNVSTLELGDSALYLCASSFLLETQYFGPGTRLLVL.

To note about this clone: Its ends do not fully match the called genes, so a read error is possible. Other nucleotide sequences from this sample produce the same CDR3. J is TRBJ2-2 and V is TRBV7-7; D remains ambiguous. The length of the CDR3 is 14 residues. CDR1 is SSHAT, CDR2 FNYEAQ, per germline (reference sequence). The CDR3 DNA follows: TGTGCTAGCAGGTTAACTTTGAACACCGGGGAGCTGTTTTTT. It translates to CASRLTLNTGELFF.

The rearrangement uses TRBV25-1 and TRBJ2-5, with TRBD2 identical over 9 bases. The CDR3 sequence is 17 residues long. Trimming took 2 bases from V and 3 from J; bases not matched to a gene: 10. CDR1 and CDR2 (germline): MGHDK, SYGVNS. The CDR3 spells CASSELGREGGEETQYF. CDR3 nucleotides: TGTGCCAGCAGTGAACTAGGGCGGGAGGGCGGAGAAGAGACCCAGTACTTC.

This rearrangement joins TRBV5-1 to TRBJ1-4; a possible D gene is TRBD1 (5 bases). V gave up 0 bases and J gave up 1 base, with 10 bases separating them. The CDR3 contains 16 residues. CDR1 is SGHRS, CDR2 YFSETQ, per germline. The chain's CDR3 is CASSLGQTVTNEKLFF. DNA of the CDR3: TGCGCCAGCAGCTTGGGGCAGACAGTAACTAATGAAAAACTGTTTTTT.

The sample holds a few counts of this clone. V usage is TRBV28 and J usage is TRBJ2-7, with 9 bases matching TRBD1. There are 14 residues in the CDR3. Germline-derived CDR1 and CDR2 are MDHEN and SYDVKM. The J segment lost 6 bases and the V segment lost 4 bases, leaving 7 bases of the junction unmatched. Written as DNA, the CDR3 is TGTGCCAGCAGTTCCGGGACAGGGAGGTCCGAGCAGTACTTC. It codes for CASSSGTGRSEQYF.

V and J are TRBV5-4 and TRBJ2-5; the match to TRBD1 covers 8 bases. This CDR3 is 15 amino acids long. Losses at the gene ends were 4 bases for V and 5 bases for J; bases not matched to a gene: 10. The germline CDR1 and CDR2 sequences are SGHNT and YYREEE (reference sequence). In DNA, the CDR3 is TGTGCCAGCAGCACGAAAACCAGGGGGCGGGAGACCCAGTACTTC. It specifies CASSTKTRGRETQYF.

This clone was detected only a few times. The chain is built from TRBV10-3 and TRBJ2-3, with TRBD1 matching 10 bases. Losses at the gene ends were 8 bases for V and 3 bases for J; bases not matched to a gene: 11. CDR1 ENHRY and CDR2 SYGVKD come from the germline V gene. There are 16 residues in the CDR3. The CDR3 sequence: CAIALFRDRGTDTQYF. CDR3 nucleotides: TGTGCCATCGCCTTATTCCGGGACAGGGGTACAGATACGCAGTATTTT.

This clone has more than one count but fewer than ten. V is TRBV6-4 and J is TRBJ2-2, with a weak D call TRBD1 (6 bases). This CDR3 is 14 amino acids long. Trimming left V 6 bases short and J 0 bases short, with 8 bases between. Germline lookup yields CDR1 MRHNA and CDR2 SNTAGT. In DNA, the CDR3 is TGTGCCAGCAGCGCAGGGGCGAACACCGGGGAGCTGTTTTTT. It yields the protein CASSAGANTGELFF.

The chain uses TRBV5-1 and TRBJ1-1; tentative D call: TRBD1 (5 bases). Germline assignment: CDR1 SGHRS and CDR2 YFSETQ. Trimming stripped 6 bases from V and 3 bases from J, with 12 bases between. The CDR3 sequence is 13 residues long. The CDR3 DNA is TGCGCCAGCATGGGGGGGGGAGACACTGAAGCTTTCTTT. It encodes CASMGGGDTEAFF. Variable domain in full (rest from reference TRBV5-1 and TRBJ1-1): KAGVTQTPRYLIKTRGQQVTLSCSPISGHRSVSWYQQTPGQGLQFLFEYFSETQRNKGNFPGRFSGRQFSNSRSEMNVSTLELGDSALYLCASMGGGDTEAFFGQGTRLTVV.

This clone occurred a few times. This chain uses TRBV28 with TRBJ1-2; D unclear. Germline assignment: CDR1 MDHEN and CDR2 SYDVKM. The CDR3 sequence is 15 residues long. V lost 2 bases, J lost 3 bases, and 13 bases lay in between. CDR3 nucleotides: TGTGCCAGCAGTTTAATCGGCGCAGGTGACTATGGCTACACCTTC. It codes for CASSLIGAGDYGYTF.

This rearrangement joins TRBV6-1 to TRBJ2-5; weak D call: TRBD1 (5 bases). Germline V lookup: CDR1 MNHNS, CDR2 SASEGT. The CDR3 contains 16 residues. V dropped 3 bases and J dropped 4 bases, with 18 bases sitting between them. The CDR3 loop reads CASSDGTDTLRETQYF. The CDR3, as DNA: TGTGCCAGCAGTGATGGCACGGACACCCTACGAGAGACCCAGTACTTC.

This clone was recorded a few times. CDR3 bases: TGTGCCAGCCTATACAGGGAGAACACTGAAGCTTTCTTT. Protein sequence: CASLYRENTEAFF. The chain combines TRBV6-5 with TRBJ1-1; possibly TRBD1 for D (6 bases). CDR3 length equals 13 residues. Germline CDR1 reads MNHEY; CDR2 reads SVGAGI. V lost 8 bases to trimming and J lost 1 base, with 11 bases between them.

This clone was observed a few times. The V gene is TRBV5-4, the J gene TRBJ2-5; TRBD2 agrees at 13 bases. This CDR3 is 16 amino acids long. Germline assignment: CDR1 SGHNT and CDR2 YYREEE (reference sequence). After removal of 4 bases from V and 1 base from J, the junction contained 4 bases not matched to a gene. The CDR3 DNA reads TGTGCCAGCAGCAACCGACTAGCGGGGGGCCAAGAGACCCAGTACTTC. This encodes CASSNRLAGGQETQYF.

The J gene is TRBJ2-7, the V gene TRBV5-1; D possibly corresponds to TRBD2 (5 bases). Per germline, CDR1 SGHRS and CDR2 YFSETQ. V dropped 0 bases and J dropped 2 bases, with 15 bases sitting between them. CDR3 size: 16 residues. In DNA form, the CDR3 reads TGCGCCAGCAGCTTGGCTTTTACTAGTCGGGCCTACGAGCAGTACTTC. It codes for CASSLAFTSRAYEQYF.

CDR3 loop: CASSTGLDSYNEQFF. As DNA, the CDR3 is TGTGCCAGCAGCACCGGACTCGACTCCTACAATGAGCAGTTCTTC. The chain carries TRBV5-4 and TRBJ2-1, with TRBD2 as a possible D gene (5 bases). Germline V lookup: CDR1 SGHNT, CDR2 YYREEE (reference sequence). The germline V and J ends were trimmed by 4 bases and 0 bases, with 11 bases remaining between them. CDR3 size: 15 residues.

The J gene is TRBJ2-5, the V gene TRBV6-6; the D is unclear. V lost 4 bases, J lost 4 bases, and 13 bases lay in between. Germline CDR1 is MNHNY and CDR2 is SVGAGI (reference sequence). The CDR3 is made up of 14 amino acids. CDR3 loop: CASSSYDNSETQYF. CDR3 DNA sequence: TGTGCCAGCAGTTCGTATGACAATTCAGAGACCCAGTACTTC.

DNA for the CDR3: TGTGCCAGCAAAAGGAGCCGAAACAATGAGCAGTTCTTC. It yields the protein CASKRSRNNEQFF. The chain combines TRBV7-2 with TRBJ2-1; no definite D call. The CDR3 contains 13 residues. Trimming removed 7 bases from V and 5 bases from J, with 12 bases in between. Per germline, CDR1 SGHTA and CDR2 FQGNSA.

The J gene is TRBJ1-3, the V gene TRBV28; 7 bases are shared with TRBD1. The V gene end was trimmed by 5 bases and the J gene end by 0 bases; junction bases not matched to a gene: 16. Per the germline V gene, CDR1 is MDHEN and CDR2 is SYDVKM. The CDR3 has 19 residues. CDR3 amino acids: CASSKYPGQRGLSGNTIYF. The CDR3 nucleotides read TGTGCCAGCAGTAAATATCCGGGACAGAGGGGGCTCTCTGGAAACACCATATATTTT.

The chain is built from TRBV30 and TRBJ1-6, with 8 bases identical to TRBD1. Germline V gene lookup returns CDR1 GTSNPN and CDR2 SVGIG (reference sequence). This CDR3 has 18 residues. The trim removed 1 base at V and 3 bases at J, leaving 11 bases unmatched. The DNA of the CDR3 is TGTGCCTGGAGTGGGACAGGGCGGGGGTCCATCTATAATTCACCCCTCCACTTT. Its protein is CAWSGTGRGSIYNSPLHF.

The V gene is TRBV11-3, the J gene TRBJ2-7; a possible D gene is TRBD1 (5 bases). Germline-derived CDR1 and CDR2 are SGHNT and YENEEA. Trimming left V 4 bases short and J 6 bases short, with 16 bases between. The CDR3 runs to 14 residues. The DNA of the CDR3 is TGTGCCAGCAGCTCCGGCCCCCTCAGGGTCGAGCAGTACTTC. It translates to CASSSGPLRVEQYF.

The J gene is TRBJ2-3, the V gene TRBV4-1, with 10 nucleotides matching TRBD1. The CDR3 consists of 16 residues. V shed 1 base and J 2 bases; nucleotides not matched to a gene: 3. The germline V gene has CDR1 MGHRA and CDR2 YSYEKL. In DNA form, the CDR3 reads TGCGCCAGCAGCCAAGCCGGGACAGGGGTCACAGATACGCAGTATTTT. This encodes CASSQAGTGVTDTQYF.

The chain is built from TRBV7-2 and TRBJ2-4; D may be TRBD1 (5 bases). There are 13 residues in the CDR3. Germline loops: CDR1 SGHTA, CDR2 FQGNSA. V gave up 1 base and J gave up 15 bases, with 16 bases separating them. The CDR3 is CASSLGGDSAAYF. For the CDR3, the DNA is TGTGCCAGCAGCTTAGGGGGCGACAGTGCAGCGTACTTC.

This clone was observed a few times. The rearrangement links TRBV4-1 to TRBJ2-5; TRBD2 matches 7 bases. V dropped 0 bases and J dropped 3; count of bases not matched to a gene: 13. The CDR3 runs 18 residues. CDR1 MGHRA and CDR2 YSYEKL come from the germline V gene. The chain's CDR3 is CASSQEWASGNNKETQYF. The CDR3 DNA follows: TGCGCCAGCAGCCAAGAGTGGGCTAGCGGAAACAATAAAGAGACCCAGTACTTC.

The chain carries TRBV2 and TRBJ1-2; 7 bases line up with TRBD1. Germline assignment: CDR1 SNHLY and CDR2 FYNNEI. V dropped 7 bases and J dropped 8; count of bases not matched to a gene: 13. There are 14 residues in the CDR3. CDR3 region: CASIQGPPSGGYTF. The CDR3 DNA follows: TGTGCCAGCATACAGGGGCCGCCCTCAGGGGGCTACACCTTC.

This clone was counted a few times. The chain carries TRBV23-1 and TRBJ2-3; 16 bases align to TRBD2. TRBV23-1 is flagged as an ORF with uncertain function. This CDR3 is built from 19 residues. V was clipped by 3 bases and J by 4 bases; unmatched bases: 10. CDR3 sequence reads: CASSHPGTSGRARADTQYF. The CDR3 nucleotides are TGCGCCAGCAGTCATCCCGGGACTAGCGGGAGGGCCCGGGCAGATACGCAGTATTTT.